Below are 32 T cell receptor beta chains sequenced from a single sample in a study of beta chain features in type 1 diabetes. Every isolated RNA sample was fully reverse transcribed, so sequencing captured expressed TCRB transcripts. Sequenced by immunoSEQ multiplex PCR; TCRdb stores in-frame clones only, minus some. This table holds 350,000 to 450,000 clones, over 11% found once. Sequenced material: naive CD4+ T cells from blood. The origin of the receptors is a man under 40 in good health.

This clone was found a few times. The CDR3: CASSGDSVETQYF. The CDR3 DNA reads as TGTGCCAGCTCAGGGGATAGTGTGGAGACCCAGTACTTC. The chain uses TRBV18 and TRBJ2-5, with D uncertain. The germline V gene has CDR1 KGHSH and CDR2 LQKENI. The V end was cut by 5 bases, the J end by 5 bases, with 12 bases between. This CDR3 region has 13 residues.

This chain connects TRBV4-3 to TRBJ2-5; D possibly corresponds to TRBD1 (5 bases). Germline CDR1 is LGHNA and CDR2 is YSLEER. V was shortened by 0 bases and J by 7 bases, with 9 bases between the two germline ends. The CDR3 is made up of 13 amino acids. CDR3 residues: CASSQEQGGTQYF. The CDR3 DNA reads TGCGCCAGCAGCCAAGAGCAGGGTGGGACCCAGTACTTC.

This clone was counted a few times. Additional DNA sequences in this sample encode the identical CDR3. J is TRBJ2-7 and V is TRBV5-1; D is unclear. The CDR3 runs 12 residues. Germline V gene data show CDR1 as SGHRS and CDR2 as YFSETQ. V lost 3 bases, J lost 0 bases, and 4 bases lay in between. The CDR3 region is CASSSSSYEQYF. The CDR3 nucleotides read TGCGCCAGCAGCTCCAGCTCCTACGAGCAGTACTTC.

This clone was picked up a small number of times. The chain carries TRBV15 and TRBJ2-2; 10 nucleotides line up with TRBD2. With 4 bases clipped from V and 3 bases from J, the junction kept 2 bases outside the gene matches. CDR3 size: 15 residues. Germline V CDR1 and CDR2: LNHNV, YYDKDF (reference sequence). This chain's CDR3 is CATSKLAGYTGELFF. In DNA form, the CDR3 reads TGTGCCACCAGCAAACTAGCGGGATACACCGGGGAGCTGTTTTTT.

CDR3 DNA sequence: TGTGCCACCAGCTTATATGGGGACAACCAAGAGACCCAGTACTTC. As protein: CATSLYGDNQETQYF. The chain couples TRBV15 to TRBJ2-5, with a possible D match to TRBD1 (6 bases). This CDR3 spans 15 amino acids. CDR1 and CDR2 (germline): LNHNV, YYDKDF (reference sequence). Trimming pared 5 bases from V and 0 bases from J, leaving 13 bases between.

This chain joins TRBV25-1 and TRBJ2-2; maybe TRBD2 (5 bases). CDR3 length equals 15 residues. Trimming removed 8 bases from V and 4 bases from J, with 17 bases in between. CDR1 and CDR2 (germline): MGHDK, SYGVNS. Here the CDR3 DNA reads TGTGCCAGCCGGAAAGCGGAAATTACCACCGGGGAGCTGTTTTTT. It is translated as CASRKAEITTGELFF.

The chain employs TRBV6-1 and TRBJ2-5, with TRBD2 identical over 13 bases. The CDR3 totals 16 residues. Per germline, CDR1 MNHNS and CDR2 SASEGT. After removal of 4 bases from V and 1 base from J, the junction contained 3 bases not matched to a gene. CDR3 amino acids: CASSVGLAGSQETQYF. Written as DNA, the CDR3 is TGTGCCAGCAGTGTGGGACTAGCGGGATCCCAAGAGACCCAGTACTTC.

This rearrangement joins TRBV30 to TRBJ2-5; 10 nucleotides match TRBD2. CDR3 length: 15 residues. V lost 0 bases to trimming and J lost 2 bases; unmatched junction nucleotides: 3. CDR1 and CDR2 (germline): GTSNPN, SVGIG (reference sequence). The CDR3 is CAWSVPSGRQETQYF. CDR3 sequence (DNA): TGTGCCTGGAGTGTCCCTAGCGGGAGACAAGAGACCCAGTACTTC.

The chain has TRBV18 and TRBJ2-7; no reliable D call. Trimming stripped 3 bases from V and 1 base from J, with 16 bases between. Germline V CDR1 and CDR2: KGHSH, LQKENI. The CDR3 extends over 16 amino acids. The CDR3 nucleotides are TGTGCCAGCTCACCGGCGACACCGACCACTTCCTACGAGCAGTACTTC. The encoded protein is CASSPATPTTSYEQYF.

The chain uses TRBV18 and TRBJ2-2; weak D call: TRBD2 (5 bases). V dropped 2 bases and J dropped 6 bases, with 10 bases sitting between them. CDR1 and CDR2 from the germline V gene are KGHSH and LQKENI. The CDR3 loop spans 14 amino acids. The DNA of the CDR3 is TGTGCCAGCTCACCAGAGGTGGGAGCCGGGGAGCTGTTTTTT. It specifies CASSPEVGAGELFF.

This clone turned up a few times. The CDR3 DNA reads TGTGCCAGCTCTGGGCAAATTAGCAATCAGCCCCAGCATTTT. It specifies CASSGQISNQPQHF. V and J are TRBV2 and TRBJ1-5; D ambiguous. The length of the CDR3 is 14 residues. Per the germline V gene, CDR1 is SNHLY and CDR2 is FYNNEI. With 8 bases removed from V and 0 bases from J, the gap between germline ends came to 11 bases.

This clone was detected only a few times. The rearrangement uses TRBV5-1 and TRBJ2-3; 10 bases are shared with TRBD2. The CDR3 covers 15 residues. Trimming at V came to 5 bases and at J to 5 bases, leaving 8 bases not matched to a gene. The V gene's germline CDR1 is SGHRS and CDR2 YFSETQ. The CDR3 region is CASRSLAGGVDTQYF. CDR3 coding DNA: TGCGCCAGCAGGAGCTTAGCGGGAGGTGTAGATACGCAGTATTTT.

The chain couples TRBV5-1 to TRBJ2-1, with no clear D. The CDR3 sequence is 13 residues long. V was shortened by 0 bases and J by 5 bases, with 6 bases between the two germline ends. Germline CDR1 reads SGHRS; CDR2 reads YFSETQ. CDR3 amino acids: CASSLGLNNEQFF. The CDR3 nucleotides are TGCGCCAGCAGCTTGGGACTCAACAATGAGCAGTTCTTC.

The chain employs TRBV5-4 and TRBJ2-6; D unresolved. The V gene lost 6 bases and the J gene lost 1 base, with 11 bases spanning the gap. In germline, CDR1 is SGHNT, CDR2 YYREEE (reference sequence). CDR3 length: 15 amino acids. The CDR3 bases are TGTGCCAGCAACCTCTGGGTTTCTGGGGCCAACGTCCTGACTTTC. Amino acids: CASNLWVSGANVLTF.

This clone was recorded a few times. The same CDR3 can be traced to other DNA sequences in this sample. V gene TRBV19 combines with J gene TRBJ2-7; 8 bases map to TRBD1. Germline-derived CDR1 and CDR2 are LNHDA and SQIVND (reference sequence). The CDR3 has 13 residues. The ends lost 4 bases at V and 2 bases at J; junction bases unmatched: 1. CDR3 in DNA: TGTGCCAGTAGTAGGACAGGGACCTACGAGCAGTACTTC. Its translation: CASSRTGTYEQYF.

This clone has just a few counts. This chain connects TRBV7-9 to TRBJ2-7; D remains unclear. The V end lost 1 base, the J end lost 2 bases, and 9 bases lay between the germline ends. Germline V gene data show CDR1 as SEHNR and CDR2 as FQNEAQ (reference sequence). CDR3 length equals 14 residues. CDR3 in amino acids: CASSLGGVTYEQYV. The CDR3 region has the DNA TGTGCCAGCAGCTTAGGTGGGGTGACCTACGAGCAGTACGTC.

With respect to this clone: Different DNA sequences within this sample yield the same CDR3. CDR3 protein: CASSVGAGSSYNEQFF. CDR3 sequence (DNA): TGTGCCAGCAGCGTAGGAGCGGGTAGCTCCTACAATGAGCAGTTCTTC. The rearrangement links TRBV9 to TRBJ2-1, with a possible D match to TRBD2 (6 bases). The germline V gene encodes CDR1 SGDLS and CDR2 YYNGEE. CDR3 length: 16 amino acids. The V end lost 0 bases, the J end lost 0 bases, and 10 bases lay between the germline ends.

At least ten counts were recorded for this clone. The chain carries TRBV23-1 and TRBJ2-3; tentatively, D is TRBD1 (5 bases). TRBV23-1 is an ORF; its function is uncertain. The CDR3 covers 15 residues. The ends were cut back, 6 bases at V and 4 bases at J, with 17 bases in the middle. The DNA of the CDR3 is TGCGCCAGCAGCGAAAGGGGTGTTTGGTCAGATACGCAGTATTTT. Translating gives CASSERGVWSDTQYF.

The genes are TRBV20-1 and TRBJ2-5, with D perhaps matching TRBD2 (6 bases). V was trimmed by 3 bases and J by 9 bases, leaving 11 bases between them. CDR1 DFQATT and CDR2 SNEGSKA come from the germline V gene (reference sequence). The CDR3 is made up of 11 amino acids. The DNA for the CDR3 is TGCAGTGCTAGGGTAGGGGAGGCCCAGTACTTC. Residues: CSARVGEAQYF.

A few counts support this clone. V and J are TRBV11-3 and TRBJ2-1, with TRBD2 matching over 7 bases. From germline, CDR1 is SGHNT and CDR2 YENEEA. There are 16 residues in the CDR3. J was trimmed by 0 bases and V by 4 bases; bases with no gene match: 6. As DNA, the CDR3 is TGTGCCAGCAGCTCCCCGCGCGGGGGCTCCTACAATGAGCAGTTCTTC. Amino acid sequence: CASSSPRGGSYNEQFF.

The CDR3 here is CASSLRQGANEQFF. In DNA form, the CDR3 reads TGCGCCAGCAGCTTGAGACAGGGGGCGAATGAGCAGTTCTTC. The V gene is TRBV5-1, the J gene TRBJ2-1; 10 bases map to TRBD1. This CDR3 contains 14 residues. CDR1 and CDR2 from the germline V gene are SGHRS and YFSETQ. V was clipped by 1 base and J by 7 bases; unmatched bases: 2. Supplemented by reference TRBV5-1 and TRBJ2-1, the full variable domain reads KAGVTQTPRYLIKTRGQQVTLSCSPISGHRSVSWYQQTPGQGLQFLFEYFSETQRNKGNFPGRFSGRQFSNSRSEMNVSTLELGDSALYLCASSLRQGANEQFFGPGTRLTVL.

On this clone: The sample contains more than one DNA sequence encoding this CDR3. The chain couples TRBV7-2 to TRBJ2-5; D assignment may be TRBD1 or TRBD2 (5 bases each). The CDR3 loop spans 12 amino acids. Germline V gene lookup returns CDR1 SGHTA and CDR2 FQGNSA. V shed 6 bases and J shed 5 bases, with 10 bases lying between them. CDR3: CASSRDLETQYF. Here the CDR3 DNA reads TGTGCCAGCAGTCGGGACCTGGAGACCCAGTACTTC. The full variable domain, its missing parts supplied by reference TRBV7-2 and TRBJ2-5, is GAGVSQSPSNKVTEKGKDVELRCDPISGHTALYWYRQSLGQGLEFLIYFQGNSAPDKSGLPSDRFSAERTGGSVSTLTIQRTQQEDSAVYLCASSRDLETQYFGPGTRLLVL.

In this sample, this clone turned up a few times. The gene calls are TRBV18 and TRBJ2-7; TRBD1 agrees at 10 bases. Germline-derived CDR1 and CDR2 are KGHSH and LQKENI. The V segment lost 6 bases and the J segment 4 bases; nucleotides outside the gene matches: 6. The CDR3 length is 14 residues. The CDR3, as DNA: TGTGCCAGCTCCCCGGGACAGGGGAAGTACGAGCAGTACTTC. As protein: CASSPGQGKYEQYF.

This clone was detected a few times. The chain couples TRBV30 to TRBJ1-5; perhaps TRBD1 as D (6 bases). CDR3 length equals 17 residues. The germline V gene encodes CDR1 GTSNPN and CDR2 SVGIG (reference sequence). With 1 base removed from V and 1 base from J, the gap between germline ends came to 17 bases. The CDR3 DNA reads as TGTGCCTGGAGTGAAGGCCGGGGGGCTCGGAGCAATCAGCCCCAGCATTTT. It is translated as CAWSEGRGARSNQPQHF.

A few counts support this clone. The V gene is TRBV7-9, the J gene TRBJ2-5; D is undetermined. The CDR3 has 12 residues. Germline CDR1 reads SEHNR; CDR2 reads FQNEAQ (reference sequence). V was shortened by 3 bases and J by 14 bases, with 16 bases between the two germline ends. As DNA, the CDR3 is TGTGCCAGCAGCTTCATAACTGGAGTAAATTACTTC. This encodes CASSFITGVNYF.

The rearrangement links TRBV18 to TRBJ1-2; 8 bases align to TRBD1. Trimming cost V 3 bases and J 3 bases; bases outside gene matches: 3. The CDR3 is 14 residues long. The germline V gene has CDR1 KGHSH and CDR2 LQKENI. The CDR3 region has the DNA TGTGCCAGCTCACCGCCGGGACAGGACTATGGCTACACCTTC. It encodes CASSPPGQDYGYTF.

This clone appeared a few times. The CDR3 is CASSDQSSGETQYF. The CDR3 coding sequence is TGTGCCAGCAGCGACCAGAGCTCCGGAGAGACCCAGTACTTC. The chain couples TRBV11-2 to TRBJ2-5; D remains ambiguous. Trimming removed 5 bases from V and 4 bases from J, with 14 bases in between. The length of the CDR3 is 14 residues. Germline CDR1 is SGHAT and CDR2 is FQNNGV.

The chain combines TRBV5-4 with TRBJ2-7, with no clear D. Trimming took off 0 bases at V and 2 bases at J, with 9 bases between the two ends. This CDR3 spans 14 amino acids. The germline gives CDR1 SGHNT, CDR2 YYREEE (reference sequence). The CDR3 nucleotides are TGTGCCAGCAGCTTGGATGGGGAACCCTACGAGCAGTACTTC. Its translation: CASSLDGEPYEQYF. Based on the CDR3 plus reference TRBV5-4 and TRBJ2-7, the full variable domain is ETGVTQSPTHLIKTRGQQVTLRCSSQSGHNTVSWYQQALGQGPQFIFQYYREEENGRGNFPPRFSGLQFPNYSSELNVNALELDDSALYLCASSLDGEPYEQYFGPGTRLTVT.

The chain has TRBV10-3 and TRBJ2-1; D assignment may be TRBD1 or TRBD2 (5 bases each). This CDR3 is 15 amino acids long. Germline-derived CDR1 and CDR2 are ENHRY and SYGVKD. V shed 3 bases and J shed 2 bases, with 11 bases lying between them. In nucleotides, the CDR3 is TGTGCCATCAGTGACCCAGGGAGCCCCTACAATGAGCAGTTCTTC. Translating it yields CAISDPGSPYNEQFF.

This clone has a handful of counts. This chain links TRBV2 with TRBJ2-1; 14 positions match TRBD2. V trimming: 4 bases; J trimming: 14 bases; junction bases outside the gene matches: 13. The CDR3 length is 16 residues. CDR1 is SNHLY, CDR2 FYNNEI, per germline. CDR3 DNA: TGTGCCAGCAGTGGTCCGGGGACTAGCGGGGGCCTCCTCAAGTTCTTC. Translated: CASSGPGTSGGLLKFF.

The chain carries TRBV7-2 and TRBJ2-5, with 11 bases aligning to TRBD1. This CDR3 contains 15 residues. Germline trimming cut 3 bases from V and 4 bases from J; bases unmatched to any gene: 4. CDR1 SGHTA and CDR2 FQGNSA come from the germline V gene. DNA of the CDR3: TGTGCCAGCAGCTTCGGGACAGGGGGACGAGAGACCCAGTACTTC. Amino acids: CASSFGTGGRETQYF.

With respect to this clone: The germline gene is not matched at one end of the junction; a read error may be the cause. The chain joins TRBV2 to TRBJ2-1; D is unresolved. In germline, CDR1 is SNHLY, CDR2 FYNNEI. This CDR3 region has 11 residues. The CDR3 region has the DNA TGTGCCAGCAGAGAAGCACAAATACAGTTCTTC. This gives the protein CASREAQIQFF.